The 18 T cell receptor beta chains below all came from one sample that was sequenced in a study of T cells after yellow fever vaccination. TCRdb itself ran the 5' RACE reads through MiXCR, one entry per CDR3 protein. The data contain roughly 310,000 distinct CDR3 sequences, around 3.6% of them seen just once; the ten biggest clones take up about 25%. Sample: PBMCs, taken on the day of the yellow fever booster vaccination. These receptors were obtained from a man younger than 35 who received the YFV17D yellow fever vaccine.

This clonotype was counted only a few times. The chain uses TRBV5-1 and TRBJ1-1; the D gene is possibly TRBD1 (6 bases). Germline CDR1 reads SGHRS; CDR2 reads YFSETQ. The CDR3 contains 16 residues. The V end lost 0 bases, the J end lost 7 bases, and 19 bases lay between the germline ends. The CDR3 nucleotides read TGCGCCAGCAGCTTGGACCCCAACAGGGTTCAGAGTGAAGCTTTCTTT. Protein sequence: CASSLDPNRVQSEAFF.

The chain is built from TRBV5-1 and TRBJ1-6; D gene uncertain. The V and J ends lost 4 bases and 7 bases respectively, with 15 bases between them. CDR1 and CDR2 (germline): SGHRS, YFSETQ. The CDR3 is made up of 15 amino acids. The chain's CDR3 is CASSLWGAENSPLHF. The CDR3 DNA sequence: TGCGCCAGCAGCCTGTGGGGAGCCGAGAATTCACCCCTCCACTTT.

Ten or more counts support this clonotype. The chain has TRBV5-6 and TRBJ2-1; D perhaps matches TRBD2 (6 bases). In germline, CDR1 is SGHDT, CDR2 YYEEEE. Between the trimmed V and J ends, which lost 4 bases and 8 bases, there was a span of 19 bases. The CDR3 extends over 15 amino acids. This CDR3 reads CASSETGAGLDEQFF. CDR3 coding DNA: TGTGCCAGCAGCGAAACAGGAGCGGGCCTGGATGAGCAGTTCTTC. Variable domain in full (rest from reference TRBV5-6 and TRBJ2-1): DAGVTQSPTHLIKTRGQQVTLRCSPKSGHDTVSWYQQALGQGPQFIFQYYEEEERQRGNFPDRFSGHQFPNYSSELNVNALLLGDSALYLCASSETGAGLDEQFFGPGTRLTVL.

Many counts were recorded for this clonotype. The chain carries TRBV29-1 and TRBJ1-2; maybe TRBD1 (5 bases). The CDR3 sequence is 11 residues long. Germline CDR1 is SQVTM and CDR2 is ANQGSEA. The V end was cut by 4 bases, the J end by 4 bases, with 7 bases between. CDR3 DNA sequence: TGCAGCGTTGTCGACAGCTATGGCTACACCTTC. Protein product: CSVVDSYGYTF.

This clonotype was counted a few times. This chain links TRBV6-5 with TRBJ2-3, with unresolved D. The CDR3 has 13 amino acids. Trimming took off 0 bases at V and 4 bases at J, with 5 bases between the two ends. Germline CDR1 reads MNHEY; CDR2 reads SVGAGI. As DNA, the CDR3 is TGTGCCAGCAGTTACTCCGGCGCAGATACGCAGTATTTT. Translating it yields CASSYSGADTQYF.

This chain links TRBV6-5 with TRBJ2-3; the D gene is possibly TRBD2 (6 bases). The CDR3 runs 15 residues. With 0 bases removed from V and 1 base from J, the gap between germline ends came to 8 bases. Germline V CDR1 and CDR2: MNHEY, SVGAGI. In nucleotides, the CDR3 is TGTGCCAGCAGTTACTCGTGGGGGGGCACAGATACGCAGTATTTT. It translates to CASSYSWGGTDTQYF.

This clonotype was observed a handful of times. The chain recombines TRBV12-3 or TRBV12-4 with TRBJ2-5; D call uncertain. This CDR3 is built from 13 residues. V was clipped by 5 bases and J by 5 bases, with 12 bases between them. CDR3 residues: CASSLYDRETQYF. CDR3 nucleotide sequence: TGTGCCAGCAGTCTATATGACCGGGAGACCCAGTACTTC.

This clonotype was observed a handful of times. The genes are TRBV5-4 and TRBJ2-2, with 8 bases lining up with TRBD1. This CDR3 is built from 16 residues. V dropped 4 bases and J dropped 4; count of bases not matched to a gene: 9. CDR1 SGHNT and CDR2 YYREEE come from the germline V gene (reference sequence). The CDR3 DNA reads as TGTGCCAGCAGCCCCCGGACAGGGTATGGCACCGGGGAGCTGTTTTTT. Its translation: CASSPRTGYGTGELFF.

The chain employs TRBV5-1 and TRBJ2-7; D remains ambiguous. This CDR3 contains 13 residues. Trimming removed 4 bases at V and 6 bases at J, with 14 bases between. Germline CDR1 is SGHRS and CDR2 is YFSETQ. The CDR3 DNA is TGCGCCAGCAGCACAGACGGATCCCTCGAGCAGTACGTC. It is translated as CASSTDGSLEQYV.

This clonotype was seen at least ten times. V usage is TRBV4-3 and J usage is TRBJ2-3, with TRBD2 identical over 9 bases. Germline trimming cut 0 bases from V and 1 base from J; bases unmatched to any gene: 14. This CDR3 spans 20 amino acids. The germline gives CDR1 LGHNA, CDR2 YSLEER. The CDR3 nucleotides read TGCGCCAGCAGCCAAGATCGGGCCAGCGGGGGGATTCGGGGCACAGATACGCAGTATTTT. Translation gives CASSQDRASGGIRGTDTQYF.

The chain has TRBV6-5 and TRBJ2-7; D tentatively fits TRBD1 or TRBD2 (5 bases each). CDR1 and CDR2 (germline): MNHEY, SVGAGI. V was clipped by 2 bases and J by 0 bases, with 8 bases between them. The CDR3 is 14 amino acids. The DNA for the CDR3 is TGTGCCAGCAGTTACGGGGGTGGCTCCTACGAGCAGTACTTC. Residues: CASSYGGGSYEQYF.

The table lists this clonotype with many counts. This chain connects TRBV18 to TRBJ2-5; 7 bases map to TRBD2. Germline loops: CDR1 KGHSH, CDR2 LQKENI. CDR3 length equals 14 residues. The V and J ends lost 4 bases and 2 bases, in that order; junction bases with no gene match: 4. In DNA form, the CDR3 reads TGTGCCAGCTCACAGAATAGCGGGCAAGAGACCCAGTACTTC. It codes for CASSQNSGQETQYF.

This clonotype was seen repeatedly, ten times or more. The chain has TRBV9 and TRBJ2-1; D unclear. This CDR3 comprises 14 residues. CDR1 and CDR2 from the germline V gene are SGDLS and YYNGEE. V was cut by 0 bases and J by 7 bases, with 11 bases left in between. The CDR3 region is CASSVDLPGNEQFF. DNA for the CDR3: TGTGCCAGCAGCGTAGACCTCCCAGGTAATGAGCAGTTCTTC.

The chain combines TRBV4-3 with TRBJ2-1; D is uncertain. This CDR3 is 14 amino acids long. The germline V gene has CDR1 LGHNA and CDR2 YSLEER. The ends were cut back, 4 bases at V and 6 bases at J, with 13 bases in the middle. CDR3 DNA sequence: TGCGCCAGCAGCCGAAGCTCAGGATTCAATGAGCAGTTCTTC. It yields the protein CASSRSSGFNEQFF.

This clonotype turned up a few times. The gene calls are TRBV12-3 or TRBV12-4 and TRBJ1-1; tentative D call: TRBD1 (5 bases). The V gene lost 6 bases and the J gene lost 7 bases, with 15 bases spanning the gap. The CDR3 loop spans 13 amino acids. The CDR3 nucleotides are TGTGCCAGCAGCCTTTCTTCGGGGGATGAAGCTTTCTTT. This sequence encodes CASSLSSGDEAFF.

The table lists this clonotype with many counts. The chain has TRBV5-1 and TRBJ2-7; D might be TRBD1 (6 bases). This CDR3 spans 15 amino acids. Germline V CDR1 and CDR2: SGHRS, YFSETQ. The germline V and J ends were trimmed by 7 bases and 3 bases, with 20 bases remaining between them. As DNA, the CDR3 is TGCGCCAGCCGTACTATGACAGGCTTAGACTACGAGCAGTACTTC. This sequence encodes CASRTMTGLDYEQYF.

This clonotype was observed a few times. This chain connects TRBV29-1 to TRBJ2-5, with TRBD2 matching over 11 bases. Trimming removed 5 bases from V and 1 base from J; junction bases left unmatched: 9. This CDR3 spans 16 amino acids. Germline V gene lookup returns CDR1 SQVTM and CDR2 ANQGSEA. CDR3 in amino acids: CSVRPYLAGGQETQYF. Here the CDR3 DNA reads TGCAGCGTTCGTCCCTACCTAGCGGGGGGCCAAGAGACCCAGTACTTC.

The CDR3 here is CASSPGQRTYQETQYF. CDR3 sequence (DNA): TGTGCCAGCAGTCCGGGACAGCGAACGTACCAAGAGACCCAGTACTTC. The chain employs TRBV25-1 and TRBJ2-5; TRBD1 matches 7 bases. The V and J ends lost 5 bases and 0 bases, in that order; junction bases with no gene match: 9. Germline V gives CDR1 MGHDK, CDR2 SYGVNS. This CDR3 is built from 16 residues.